These T cell receptor beta chains were read from a single sample in a study of cytomegalovirus exposure and HLA in healthy donors. Sequencing used immunoSEQ multiplex PCR; TCRdb keeps in-frame clones, though not all of them. The table lists roughly 150,000 clones, 88% of them singletons. Sequenced material: PBMCs. These receptors originate from a man between 18 and 35 years old in good health and CMV-seronegative. CDR3s include the opening cysteine and the closing phenylalanine or tryptophan. D genes are given only for firm matches. Size tells how often a clone was seen (once, few, many) or the class of an expanded clone, and some rows leave it out.

DNA | CDR3 | D | J | V | size
TGTGCCAGCAGTGCGGGATTTTATGGCTACACCTTC | CASSAGFYGYTF | . | TRBJ1-2 | TRBV6-5 | .
TGTGCCAGTAGTATGTCCAGCGGGAGATACAATGAGCAGTTCTTC | CASSMSSGRYNEQFF | TRBD2 | TRBJ2-1 | TRBV19 | .
TGTGCCAGCAGCTTAGCGGGGCAGGATACTGAAGCTTTCTTT | CASSLAGQDTEAFF | . | TRBJ1-1 | TRBV7-9 | .
TGCAGCGGTGGGAGTTCCTATGGCTACACCTTC | CSGGSSYGYTF | . | TRBJ1-2 | TRBV29-1 | .
TGTGCCAGCAGTTTGGGGGACATTAGGACAGATACGCAGTATTTT | CASSLGDIRTDTQYF | . | TRBJ2-3 | TRBV28 | once
TGTGCCAGCGAGGGCGACACTGAAGCTTTCTTT | CASEGDTEAFF | . | TRBJ1-1 | TRBV6-5 | .
TGTGCCAGCAGCGCTCGCGGGAGGCGAAAGTACAATGAGCAGTTCTTC | CASSARGRRKYNEQFF | TRBD2 | TRBJ2-1 | TRBV27 | .
TGTGCGAGGGGCTTACTAGCCAAAAACATTCAGTACTTC | CARGLLAKNIQYF | . | TRBJ2-4 | TRBV12-2 | .
TGTGCCAGCAGCTTAGGTCCAGGGGGCGCGGCAGAGACCCAGTACTTC | CASSLGPGGAAETQYF | TRBD1 | TRBJ2-5 | TRBV11-2 | .
TGTGCCAGCAGTGGGACAGGGAGTTACGAGCAGTACTTC | CASSGTGSYEQYF | TRBD1 | TRBJ2-7 | TRBV6-6 | few